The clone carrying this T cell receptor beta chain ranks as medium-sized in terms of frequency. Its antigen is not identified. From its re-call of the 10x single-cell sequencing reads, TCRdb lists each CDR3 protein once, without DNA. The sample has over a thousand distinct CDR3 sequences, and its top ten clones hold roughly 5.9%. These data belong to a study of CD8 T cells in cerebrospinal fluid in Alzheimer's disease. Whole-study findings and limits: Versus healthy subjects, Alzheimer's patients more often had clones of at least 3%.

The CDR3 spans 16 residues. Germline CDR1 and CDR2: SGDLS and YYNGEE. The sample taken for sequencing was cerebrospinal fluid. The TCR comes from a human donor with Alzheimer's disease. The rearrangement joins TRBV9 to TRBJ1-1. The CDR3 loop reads CASSASSGGLDTEAFF.